This T cell receptor (beta chain) was recorded in a study of blood T cell repertoires in COVID-19. Study at large: Researchers got acute and convalescent COVID-19 samples from the United States, Italy and Spain. The cDNA or gDNA used as material had been derived from T cells, B-cell-depleted T cells, or PBMCs.

The CDR3 is made up of 13 amino acids. V lost 0 bases to trimming and J lost 1 base, with 4 bases between them. Germline CDR1 reads SGHRS; CDR2 reads YFSETQ. Assay: immunoSEQ multiplex PCR; the TCRdb copy retains only in-frame clones and omits some. The table has a few hundred thousand clones, approximately 86% seen once; the top ten hold roughly 5%. This TCR was recovered from a woman between 55 and 75 years old with COVID-19, enrolled during active disease. The rearrangement uses TRBV5-1 and TRBJ1-1; no firm D call. Specimen: peripheral blood. The CDR3 nucleotides read TGCGCCAGCAGCTTGGGAGAGAACACTGAAGCTTTCTTT. Protein sequence: CASSLGENTEAFF. The complete variable domain, with remaining parts taken from reference TRBV5-1 and TRBJ1-1, reads KAGVTQTPRYLIKTRGQQVTLSCSPISGHRSVSWYQQTPGQGLQFLFEYFSETQRNKGNFPGRFSGRQFSNSRSEMNVSTLELGDSALYLCASSLGENTEAFFGQGTRLTVV.